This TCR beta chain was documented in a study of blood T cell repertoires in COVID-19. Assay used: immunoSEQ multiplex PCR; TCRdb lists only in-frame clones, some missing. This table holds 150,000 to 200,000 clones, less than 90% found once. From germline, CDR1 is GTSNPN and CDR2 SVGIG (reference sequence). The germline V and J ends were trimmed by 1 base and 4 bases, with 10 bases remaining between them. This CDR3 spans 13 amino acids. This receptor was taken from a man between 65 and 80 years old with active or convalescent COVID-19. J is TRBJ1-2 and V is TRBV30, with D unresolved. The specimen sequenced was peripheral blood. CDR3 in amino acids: CAWSAPGSYGYTF. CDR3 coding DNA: TGTGCCTGGAGTGCCCCCGGGTCCTATGGCTACACCTTC.